The text below deals with one TCR beta chain. The CDR3 contains 19 residues. Germline loops: CDR1 LNHDA, CDR2 SQIVND (reference sequence). Losses at the gene ends were 6 bases for V and 5 bases for J; bases not matched to a gene: 14. 60 Vbeta and 13 Jbeta primers were used in PCR. The repertoire was sequenced with immunoSEQ multiplex PCR; TCRdb's copy has only in-frame clones and lacks some. The repertoire consists of under 200,000 clones, with around 78% occurring once and the leading ten covering more than 2%. The sample belongs to a study of cytomegalovirus exposure and HLA in healthy donors. Sequenced sample: PBMCs. This TCR derives from a woman aged 25 to 39 in good health and CMV-seropositive. The V call is TRBV19, the J call TRBJ2-1; 15 bases are a match to TRBD2. The CDR3 region has the DNA TGTGCCAGTAGGGACATCCAGGGACTAGCGGGAGGATCCCACAATGAGCAGTTCTTC. Encoded protein: CASRDIQGLAGGSHNEQFF.